This T cell receptor beta chain originates from a study of T cells in localized non-small cell lung cancer. CDR1 and CDR2 (germline): LNHDA, SQIVND (reference sequence). The CDR3 totals 11 residues. Deletions cut 4 bases from V and 4 bases from J, with 2 bases between. General study findings and limits: Appearing in adjacent lung were a median roughly 60 of the top 100 tumor clones.

Generated by immunoSEQ multiplex PCR, the TCRdb table keeps only in-frame clones and is missing some. The repertoire includes over 30,000 clones, roughly 89% of them detected once, and more than 5.5% sits in the top ten. Comments on this clone: The antigen is not known.

The chain joins TRBV19 to TRBJ2-1; D is unresolved. The material sequenced was peripheral blood mononuclear cells, taken before any cancer treatment. This clonotype was obtained from a male donor at least 60 years old with stage II lung adenocarcinoma. The DNA of the CDR3 is TGTGCCAGTAGTACATACAATGAGCAGTTCTTC. It encodes CASSTYNEQFF. The full variable domain, rest sourced from reference TRBV19 and TRBJ2-1, is DGGITQSPKYLFRKEGQNVTLSCEQNLNHDAMYWYRQDPGQGLRLIYYSQIVNDFQKGDIAEGYSVSREKKESFPLTVTSAQKNPTAFYLCASSTYNEQFFGPGTRLTVL.